The source of this T cell receptor (beta chain) is a study of identical twins (dated by TCRdb to 2015 to 2016). In terms of the full investigation: TCR alpha and beta repertoires from monozygotic twins, unrelated adults of various ages and cord blood were deep-sequenced to test whether fetal clonotypes persist. To rule out contamination, the twin experiments were replicated at different times with different library preparation protocols.

The library was obtained by 5' RACE. The listed sequencing device is Illumina HiSeq 2000. A universal primer binding site was introduced by template switching, and a unique molecular identifier was present in the final cDNA, enabling accurate counting of TCR cDNA molecules. Specific primers in the conserved constant-segment region were used to synthesize first-strand cDNA for the TCR alpha and beta chains. Each cDNA library was double barcoded, with a SMART-Mk sample barcode plus Illumina barcodes, to control for contamination. Two successive PCR steps introduced TruSeq adapter sequences along with Illumina sample barcodes. The TCR alpha and beta cDNA libraries were sequenced on the Illumina HiSeq platform using custom primers. Concerning the study's data processing: Unique molecular identifiers were extracted from raw reads with MiGEC, and CDR3 positions were determined with MiXCR. For each individual, recombination models were inferred using an EM algorithm with the repgenHMM and IGoR tools. The analysis of shared clonotypes was done with the tcR package in R, with sharing normalized by the product of cloneset sizes. To study raw recombination without the effects of thymic and clonal selection, out-of-frame nonproductive sequences were analyzed. TCRdb reanalyzed the raw reads on its own, using fastp at Q25 for trimming and MiXCR for clone calling, and kept in-frame beta chains. Each entry merges the rows of one CDR3 protein and shows their most common DNA and genes. TCRdb's processing, not the authors' own work, is the source of the V and J calls. This sample gives 450,000 or so distinct CDR3 sequences in total; approximately 24% of them show up just once. Around 3% of the sample rests with the top ten.

Paper-wide results and their limitations: Zero-insertion analyses could be partly confounded by invariant T cells such as MAIT and iNKT, although diverse VJ usage argued against such confounding for most clonotypes. Because the same donors could not be followed over many years, the conclusions relied on cross-sectional statistical analysis. A weaker excess of twin sharing was found in beta out-of-frame sequences because the signal-to-noise ratio was lowered by fewer shared sequences. Out-of-frame TCR alpha sharing in monozygotic twins was systematically underestimated by recombination models, whereas sharing between unrelated individuals was in agreement with the recombination models. Compared with coincidental sharing between unrelated individuals, an excess of low generation-probability sequences was observed among out-of-frame TCR alpha sequences shared between twins. Abundant cord blood beta clonotypes carried fewer insertions; young adult naive repertoires showed a weaker similar trend, while memory repertoires showed none.

Looking up the germline V gene yields CDR1 SNHLY and CDR2 FYNNEI. The CDR3 contains 11 residues, cysteine and phenylalanine counted. Just the 33-base CDR3 DNA is kept, in frame starting at base 1. V is cut by 7 bases and J by 11 bases, and the space between the germline ends is 14 bases. Comments on this clonotype: Its specific antigen is unknown. Per-base quality was not reported, and no clone a single base away is much larger than it.

Every donor was a healthy Caucasian. Three pairs of female monozygotic twins, all aged roughly 18 to 30 years, were included in the twin cohort. Positive isolation kits from Invitrogen were used to isolate the CD4+ and CD8+ T cell populations. These data are also associated with another study on T cells expressing NK-cell markers. Taken from the second paper: About eight donors provided sorted CD3+CD56+NKG2C+, CD3+CD56+NKG2C- and CD3+CD56-NKG2C+ T-cell subsets, whose TCR beta-chain repertoires were profiled. Of the eight sequenced donors, seven were found to be HCMV-seropositive and one was found to be HCMV-seronegative. In several experiments an anti-gammadeltaTCR antibody was added to restrict sorting to alphabetaTCR-expressing T cells. In roughly 6 donors, the dominant CD3+CD56+NKG2C+ clonotypes ranked among the top 10 CD8+ clonotypes, making up about 1.0-8% of CD8+ T cells. Those dominant clonotypes were again the most abundant among CD3+CD56-NKG2C+ cells in a few donors, at about 25-60.1%. It remained unclear whether the expanded NKG2C-expressing T cell clones were specific for HCMV antigens. The eight sequenced donors were randomly selected healthy volunteers, three men and five women. HCMV-specific IgG was detected in serum with a commercial ELISA kit to determine HCMV serostatus. MIGEC was used to demultiplex reads and group the reads by UMI, and MiTCR was used to assemble and quantify clonotypes. Only TCR cDNA sequences supported by at least two reads were kept to exclude erroneous sequences. The tcR package was used for downstream repertoire analysis, with clonotypes matched between fractions based on CDR3 nucleotide sequence plus V segment. Antigen specificity was annotated against VDJdb with VDJmatch, allowing one amino acid substitution in CDR3.

This sequence was found in a woman aged 18-35 years in good health. Sequenced: CD4+ T cells sorted from blood. The rearranged chain carries TRBV2 and TRBJ1-1; the D gene identity is not certain. This receptor has the CDR3 CASTLLARAFF. The DNA sequence follows: TGTGCCAGCACCCTTCTCGCGAGGGCTTTCTTT.